The 5 T cell receptor beta chains reported below all come from one sample, sequenced in a study of T-cell memory formation after mild COVID-19. TCRdb fed the 5' RACE reads into MiXCR, producing one record per CDR3 protein. Altogether over 35,000 distinct CDR3 sequences are present, roughly 9% being singletons, with the ten largest covering approximately 12%. The sequenced material came from PBMCs or a T cell subset sorted from them (not recorded which). These receptors all stem from an adult woman who had mild COVID-19 (a few samples of this study predate the infection). Cell type and time point are not known.

This clonotype occurred many times. The V gene is TRBV4-1, the J gene TRBJ2-1; the D is unclear. Trimming removed 3 bases from V and 5 bases from J, with 11 bases in between. The CDR3 has 14 amino acids. Germline lookup yields CDR1 MGHRA and CDR2 YSYEKL. Written as DNA, the CDR3 is TGCGCCAGCAGCCAGAGAGACGGAGACAATGAGCAGTTCTTC. It encodes CASSQRDGDNEQFF.

This clonotype appeared many times. The V and J genes are TRBV20-1 and TRBJ2-1; D unclear. Germline CDR1 is DFQATT and CDR2 is SNEGSKA (reference sequence). The length of the CDR3 is 12 residues. V was trimmed by 0 bases and J by 7 bases, leaving 7 bases between them. CDR3: CSAREDGNEQFF. For the CDR3, the DNA is TGCAGTGCTAGAGAAGATGGGAATGAGCAGTTCTTC.

This clonotype was counted at least ten times. V usage is TRBV5-5 and J usage is TRBJ2-3; D not certain. The germline V gene encodes CDR1 SGHKS and CDR2 YYEKEE (reference sequence). This CDR3 has 15 residues. The V gene lost 0 bases and the J gene lost 4 bases, with 12 bases spanning the gap. CDR3 region: CASSLDPTVADTQYF. CDR3 nucleotides: TGTGCCAGCAGCTTGGACCCTACGGTGGCAGATACGCAGTATTTT.

This clonotype was seen at least ten times. V usage is TRBV6-1 and J usage is TRBJ1-2; TRBD1 matches 11 bases. Losses at the gene ends were 4 bases for V and 5 bases for J; bases not matched to a gene: 6. The germline gives CDR1 MNHNS, CDR2 SASEGT. This CDR3 is 15 amino acids long. CDR3 bases: TGTGCCAGCAGTGTTCCTGGGACAGGGGGTTATGGCTACACCTTC. This gives the protein CASSVPGTGGYGYTF.

There are many counts of this clonotype. This rearrangement joins TRBV5-1 to TRBJ2-5; 15 bases match TRBD2. From germline, CDR1 is SGHRS and CDR2 YFSETQ. The V gene end was trimmed by 0 bases and the J gene end by 2 bases; junction bases not matched to a gene: 2. The CDR3 covers 17 residues. The CDR3 loop is CASSLAGLAGGQETQYF. The CDR3 DNA sequence: TGCGCCAGCAGCTTGGCCGGACTAGCGGGGGGGCAAGAGACCCAGTACTTC.